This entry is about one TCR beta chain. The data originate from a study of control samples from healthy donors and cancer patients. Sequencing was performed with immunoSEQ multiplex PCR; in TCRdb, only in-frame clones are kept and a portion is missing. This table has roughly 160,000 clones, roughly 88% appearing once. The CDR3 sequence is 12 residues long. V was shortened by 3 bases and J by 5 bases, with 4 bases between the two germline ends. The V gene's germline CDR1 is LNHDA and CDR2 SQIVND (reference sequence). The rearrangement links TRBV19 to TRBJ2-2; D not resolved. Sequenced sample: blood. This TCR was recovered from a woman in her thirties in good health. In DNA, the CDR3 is TGTGCCAGTAGTATGGAGACCGGGGAGCTGTTTTTT. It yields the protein CASSMETGELFF. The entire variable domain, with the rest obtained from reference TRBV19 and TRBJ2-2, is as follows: DGGITQSPKYLFRKEGQNVTLSCEQNLNHDAMYWYRQDPGQGLRLIYYSQIVNDFQKGDIAEGYSVSREKKESFPLTVTSAQKNPTAFYLCASSMETGELFFGEGSRLTVL.